The 15 T cell receptor beta chains below all came from one sample that was sequenced in a study of immune characteristics of hereditary and idiopathic chronic pancreatitis. TCRdb keeps only in-frame clones here, not all; method: immunoSEQ multiplex PCR. The sample holds fewer than 10,000 clones, around 79% seen once. Total pancreatectomy with islet autotransplantation was the source of the chronic pancreatitis pancreas tissue. Sequencing was done on a sample of pancreas tissue with idiopathic chronic pancreatitis. Every receptor here comes from a human donor with chronic pancreatitis.

This clone was recorded a few times. The chain links TRBV5-6 to TRBJ1-2; unclear D gene. The CDR3 is 13 amino acids. The ends were cut back, 3 bases at V and 4 bases at J, with 10 bases in the middle. The germline gives CDR1 SGHDT, CDR2 YYEEEE. The CDR3 bases are TGTGCCAGCAGCTCAGACACGGTCTATGGCTACACCTTC. This sequence encodes CASSSDTVYGYTF.

The rearrangement links TRBV13 to TRBJ1-6; D uncertain. The V gene's germline CDR1 is PRHDT and CDR2 FYEKMQ (reference sequence). The V and J ends lost 1 base and 3 bases respectively, with 10 bases between them. The CDR3 extends over 16 amino acids. The CDR3 sequence: CASSLARGSYNSPLHF. The CDR3 DNA reads TGTGCCAGCAGCTTAGCCCGAGGAAGCTATAATTCACCCCTCCACTTT. The full variable domain, its missing parts supplied by reference TRBV13 and TRBJ1-6, is AAGVIQSPRHLIKEKRETATLKCYPIPRHDTVYWYQQGPGQDPQFLISFYEKMQSDKGSIPDRFSAQQFSDYHSELNMSSLELGDSALYFCASSLARGSYNSPLHFGNGTRLTVT.

This chain joins TRBV4-2 and TRBJ2-6, with unresolved D. The germline V gene has CDR1 LGHNA and CDR2 YNFKEQ. Deletions cut 0 bases from V and 2 bases from J, with 11 bases between. The CDR3 covers 17 residues. The chain's CDR3 is CASSQDYPAAGANVLTF. As DNA, the CDR3 is TGTGCCAGCAGCCAAGACTACCCCGCCGCTGGGGCCAACGTCCTGACTTTC.

The rearrangement uses TRBV4-1 and TRBJ2-2; 10 bases match TRBD1. Germline V lookup: CDR1 MGHRA, CDR2 YSYEKL. This CDR3 is 15 amino acids long. The V segment lost 5 bases and the J segment 3 bases; nucleotides outside the gene matches: 3. The CDR3 is CASSEDRGYTGELFF. DNA for the CDR3: TGCGCCAGCAGCGAGGACAGGGGGTACACCGGGGAGCTGTTTTTT.

The chain joins TRBV5-4 to TRBJ1-2; D uncertain. The CDR3 runs 14 residues. From germline, CDR1 is SGHNT and CDR2 YYREEE (reference sequence). Trimming stripped 4 bases from V and 4 bases from J, with 14 bases between. CDR3 amino acids: CASSPTDGSYGYTF. For the CDR3, the DNA is TGTGCCAGCAGCCCGACGGACGGTAGCTATGGCTACACCTTC.

The J gene is TRBJ1-5, the V gene TRBV6-5; 8 bases fit TRBD1. CDR1 is MNHEY and CDR2 is SVGAGI in the germline V gene. Trimming cost V 6 bases and J 3 bases; bases outside gene matches: 7. The CDR3 length is 15 residues. The CDR3 nucleotides read TGTGCCAGCAGGGAGACAGGGGCCAACAATCAGCCCCAGCATTTT. Amino acids: CASRETGANNQPQHF.

This chain connects TRBV2 to TRBJ1-2, with a tentative D call TRBD1 (5 bases). V was shortened by 0 bases and J by 2 bases, with 10 bases between the two germline ends. The V gene's germline CDR1 is SNHLY and CDR2 FYNNEI. This CDR3 has 15 amino acids. Here the CDR3 DNA reads TGTGCCAGCAGTGAAGCGCAGAGACAGAACTATGGCTACACCTTC. This sequence encodes CASSEAQRQNYGYTF. The variable domain in full, with the rest retrieved from reference TRBV2 and TRBJ1-2, is EPEVTQTPSHQVTQMGQEVILRCVPISNHLYFYWYRQILGQKVEFLVSFYNNEISEKSEIFDDQFSVERPDGSNFTLKIRSTKLEDSAMYFCASSEAQRQNYGYTFGSGTRLTVV.

The J gene is TRBJ2-3, the V gene TRBV5-1, with D possibly matching TRBD2 (7 bases). The germline V gene has CDR1 SGHRS and CDR2 YFSETQ. V shed 3 bases and J shed 2 bases, with 16 bases lying between them. The CDR3 runs 16 residues. This chain's CDR3 is CASSSAAGTFTDTQYF. The CDR3 region has the DNA TGCGCCAGCAGCTCCGCAGCGGGGACATTCACAGATACGCAGTATTTT.

This clone showed up just once. The chain combines TRBV18 with TRBJ2-7; TRBD1 aligns across 9 bases. Per germline, CDR1 KGHSH and CDR2 LQKENI. Trimming took 3 bases from V and 1 from J; bases not matched to a gene: 4. The CDR3 runs 15 residues. CDR3 sequence reads: CASSPGTGQSYEQYF. The CDR3 coding sequence is TGTGCCAGCTCACCCGGGACAGGGCAATCCTACGAGCAGTACTTC. The variable domain in full, completed from reference TRBV18 and TRBJ2-7, reads NAGVMQNPRHLVRRRGQEARLRCSPMKGHSHVYWYRQLPEEGLKFMVYLQKENIIDESGMPKERFSAEFPKEGPSILRIQQVVRGDSAAYFCASSPGTGQSYEQYFGPGTRLTVT.

The chain is built from TRBV5-1 and TRBJ1-1; D is uncertain. This CDR3 has 14 residues. With 0 bases removed from V and 0 bases from J, the gap between germline ends came to 6 bases. Germline assignment: CDR1 SGHRS and CDR2 YFSETQ. In DNA form, the CDR3 reads TGCGCCAGCAGCTTGGCCAACCTGAACACTGAAGCTTTCTTT. It codes for CASSLANLNTEAFF.

The gene calls are TRBV15 and TRBJ1-1, with D uncertain. This CDR3 has 16 amino acids. V gave up 3 bases and J gave up 4 bases, with 18 bases separating them. CDR1 and CDR2 (germline): LNHNV, YYDKDF (reference sequence). CDR3 region: CATSSRLLGGGTEAFF. The CDR3 nucleotides are TGTGCCACCAGCAGCAGACTTCTTGGCGGAGGCACTGAAGCTTTCTTT.

CDR3 loop: CASSYALAGFTDTQYF. The DNA of the CDR3 is TGTGCCAGCAGTTACGCACTAGCGGGGTTCACAGATACGCAGTATTTT. This chain joins TRBV6-5 and TRBJ2-3; 10 bases agree with TRBD2. The CDR3 runs to 16 residues. The germline V gene has CDR1 MNHEY and CDR2 SVGAGI. The J segment lost 2 bases and the V segment lost 2 bases, leaving 4 bases of the junction unmatched.

The genes are TRBV18 and TRBJ2-6; D unclear. The CDR3 spans 15 residues. Germline loops: CDR1 KGHSH, CDR2 LQKENI. Trimming removed 6 bases from V and 1 base from J, with 10 bases in between. In DNA, the CDR3 is TGTGCCAGCTCGTATGTAAATTCTGGGGCCAACGTCCTGACTTTC. Protein: CASSYVNSGANVLTF.

The rearrangement links TRBV11-3 to TRBJ2-2; 7 nucleotides align to TRBD2. The germline V gene has CDR1 SGHNT and CDR2 YENEEA. CDR3 length: 16 residues. Germline trimming cut 5 bases from V and 1 base from J; bases unmatched to any gene: 7. DNA of the CDR3: TGTGCCAGCAGCCCCCAGGCTAGCGGGAACACCGGGGAGCTGTTTTTT. It specifies CASSPQASGNTGELFF.

V gene TRBV5-1 combines with J gene TRBJ2-3; D tentatively reads TRBD1 or TRBD2 (5 bases each). Trimming stripped 6 bases from V and 2 bases from J, with 13 bases between. The germline CDR1 and CDR2 sequences are SGHRS and YFSETQ. There are 14 residues in the CDR3. The chain's CDR3 is CASTRDQATDTQYF. CDR3 DNA sequence: TGCGCCAGCACCCGGGACCAAGCCACAGATACGCAGTATTTT.